The 6 T cell receptor beta chains below were found in one sample sequenced in a study of PD-1 blockade in classical Hodgkin lymphoma. The assay was immunoSEQ multiplex PCR, and TCRdb's table has in-frame clones only and misses some. The sample has 10,000 or so clones, 80% to 90% seen once. Indicated time point: cycle 4 day 1 (C4D1), after around six weeks of nivolumab. All patients relapsed after autologous stem cell transplantation, and brentuximab vedotin exposure varied. The specimen comprised peripheral blood mononuclear cells (PBMCs), sampled before the fourth cycle of nivolumab. These receptors all stem from a human donor with classical Hodgkin lymphoma.

This clone is a singleton in its sample. The V and J genes are TRBV19 and TRBJ2-1; D is undetermined. This CDR3 is built from 14 residues. Germline CDR1 reads LNHDA; CDR2 reads SQIVND (reference sequence). Deletions cut 1 base from V and 9 bases from J, with 13 bases between. DNA for the CDR3: TGTGCCAGTAGTATAGTACAATCCTCCGCTGAGCAGTTCTTC. Translated: CASSIVQSSAEQFF.

The CDR3 is CAWIDPGTVLANYGYTF. The CDR3 DNA follows: TGTGCCTGGATTGATCCGGGGACAGTCTTAGCTAACTATGGCTACACCTTC. The V gene is TRBV30, the J gene TRBJ1-2; 7 bases line up with TRBD1. CDR3 length equals 17 residues. Germline V gene data show CDR1 as GTSNPN and CDR2 as SVGIG (reference sequence). V lost 4 bases and J lost 0; bases outside the gene matches: 14. Full variable domain (outside the CDR3, taken from reference TRBV30 and TRBJ1-2): SQTIHQWPATLVQPVGSPLSLECTVEGTSNPNLYWYRQAAGRGLQLLFYSVGIGQISSEVPQNLSASRPQDRQFILSSKKLLLSDSGFYLCAWIDPGTVLANYGYTFGSGTRLTVV.

The rearrangement links TRBV10-3 to TRBJ1-1; no definite D call. CDR3 size: 14 residues. V gave up 2 bases and J gave up 1 base, with 8 bases separating them. The germline gives CDR1 ENHRY, CDR2 SYGVKD. CDR3 sequence reads: CAISEEHRNTEAFF. CDR3 in DNA: TGTGCCATCAGTGAGGAGCACCGGAACACTGAAGCTTTCTTT.

The V call is TRBV10-3, the J call TRBJ2-1; D perhaps matches TRBD1 (5 bases). Deletions cut 4 bases from V and 7 bases from J, with 17 bases between. The CDR3 has 15 amino acids. Germline lookup yields CDR1 ENHRY and CDR2 SYGVKD. CDR3 nucleotides: TGTGCCATCAGTGGGGCCCCCCAGGGTATGAATGAGCAGTTCTTC. This gives the protein CAISGAPQGMNEQFF.

This chain joins TRBV5-1 and TRBJ1-4; TRBD1 aligns across 8 bases. The V gene end was trimmed by 4 bases and the J gene end by 7 bases; junction bases not matched to a gene: 9. The CDR3 has 15 amino acids. Germline CDR1 and CDR2: SGHRS and YFSETQ. The CDR3 reads CASSPSTGGIEKLFF. The CDR3 DNA reads as TGCGCCAGCAGCCCGTCTACAGGGGGGATTGAAAAACTGTTTTTT.

This clone was seen a handful of times. This chain joins TRBV28 and TRBJ1-1; D not certain. This CDR3 is 14 amino acids long. V dropped 3 bases and J dropped 5 bases, with 13 bases sitting between them. CDR1 MDHEN and CDR2 SYDVKM come from the germline V gene. CDR3 coding DNA: TGTGCCAGCAGTTTTAACCTTGGGAGAACTGAAGCTTTCTTT. Protein: CASSFNLGRTEAFF.